This TCR beta chain was obtained from a study of Tregs in tolerant kidney transplant recipients. Remarks on this clone: Its matching antigen is unknown.

The CDR3 spans 15 residues. V lost 2 bases, J lost 4 bases, and 7 bases stayed unmatched. Germline CDR1 is LGHNA and CDR2 is YNFKEQ. Findings and caveats of the study: No direct test of biological reproducibility was done here. The small number of patients limits these findings pending further validation. Antigen-driven expansion was suggested because donor-specific Tregs expanded more than all Tregs in tolerant patients.

Here immunoSEQ multiplex PCR was the method, and the copy in TCRdb shows in-frame clones only, minus some. The table has some 66,000 clones, more than 90% seen once; the top ten hold approximately 11%. The sample in question was CD8+ T cells from blood, obtained before the transplant. This clonotype was obtained from a human donor who received a combined kidney and bone marrow transplant. This chain joins TRBV4-2 and TRBJ1-2, with TRBD1 matching 7 bases. The CDR3 region is CASSQTLTGTYGYTF. In DNA, the CDR3 is TGTGCCAGCAGCCAAACCCTGACAGGGACCTATGGCTACACCTTC.